This T cell receptor beta chain derives from a study of response to subunit inactivated influenza vaccine. This clonotype has more than one count but fewer than ten. Its specificity is unknown. TCRdb called the RT-PCR reads again in MiXCR, with one record for every CDR3 protein. The repertoire includes around 760,000 distinct CDR3 sequences, more than 11% of them detected once, and less than 9% sits in the top ten. Study-level points and caveats: The authors proposed limited new T cell recruitment per seasonal influenza vaccination.

This CDR3 comprises 17 residues. From germline, CDR1 is SEHNR and CDR2 FQNEAQ (reference sequence). After removal of 5 bases from V and 0 bases from J, the junction contained 10 bases not matched to a gene. Sequenced here: PBMCs from blood, sampled 14 to 15 days before vaccination. This sequence was found in a middle-aged man who received an inactivated influenza vaccine. The rearrangement joins TRBV7-9 to TRBJ2-3, with 8 bases matching TRBD2. The CDR3 loop is CASSRSGAVASTDTQYF. CDR3 DNA: TGTGCCAGCAGCCGTAGCGGGGCAGTAGCCAGCACAGATACGCAGTATTTT.